These 17 T cell receptor beta chains share one sample of origin, sequenced in a study of T cell responses to AZD1222 COVID-19 vaccine. Libraries were prepared by immunoSEQ multiplex PCR; TCRdb keeps only in-frame clonotypes and omits some of them. This sample has about 120,000 clones, with roughly 90% found just once. The sample consisted of peripheral blood, taken on day 0 of AZD1222 vaccination. Every receptor here comes from an adult in good health.

The gene calls are TRBV6-5 and TRBJ2-3, with TRBD2 as a possible D gene (6 bases). This CDR3 is 14 amino acids long. V was clipped by 5 bases and J by 3 bases, with 12 bases between them. Germline loops: CDR1 MNHEY, CDR2 SVGAGI. In nucleotides, the CDR3 is TGTGCCAGCAGTCGGGGACTTCGGACAGATACGCAGTATTTT. Amino acids: CASSRGLRTDTQYF.

V is TRBV11-3 and J is TRBJ1-1; D not resolved. V was pared by 5 bases and J by 1 base, with 5 bases between. Per the germline V gene, CDR1 is SGHNT and CDR2 is YENEEA. The CDR3 totals 12 residues. CDR3 sequence (DNA): TGTGCCAGCAGCAAGGGGAACACTGAAGCTTTCTTT. It specifies CASSKGNTEAFF.

The chain carries TRBV30 and TRBJ1-5, with 10 bases aligning to TRBD1. Germline CDR1 reads GTSNPN; CDR2 reads SVGIG (reference sequence). CDR3 length equals 14 residues. J gave up 2 bases and V 7 bases, and 5 bases lay outside the gene matches. The CDR3, as DNA: TGTGCCTCTGACGGGACAGGGGGCAATCAGCCCCAGCATTTT. Its protein is CASDGTGGNQPQHF.

The rearrangement joins TRBV27 to TRBJ1-5; D is unresolved. CDR1 MNHEY and CDR2 SMNVEV come from the germline V gene (reference sequence). This CDR3 is built from 14 residues. V was clipped by 6 bases and J by 2 bases, with 11 bases between them. CDR3 sequence (DNA): TGTGCCAGCAGCCTATTGGGCGGCAATCAGCCCCAGCATTTT. Translating gives CASSLLGGNQPQHF.

The rearrangement joins TRBV6-5 to TRBJ1-1; 7 bases fit TRBD1. This CDR3 spans 14 amino acids. The germline gives CDR1 MNHEY, CDR2 SVGAGI. J gave up 2 bases and V 5 bases, and 5 bases lay outside the gene matches. Here the CDR3 DNA reads TGTGCCAGCAGTATGACAGGGATCAACACTGAAGCTTTCTTT. Translated, it gives CASSMTGINTEAFF.

The chain's CDR3 is CATGPISYEQYF. The CDR3 DNA follows: TGTGCCACCGGACCCATCTCCTACGAGCAGTACTTC. This rearrangement joins TRBV6-5 to TRBJ2-7, with no clear D. The CDR3 totals 12 residues. The V and J ends lost 10 bases and 0 bases respectively, with 10 bases between them. Germline V gives CDR1 MNHEY, CDR2 SVGAGI.

The chain recombines TRBV18 with TRBJ2-1; 7 bases match TRBD1. Germline trimming cut 1 base from V and 4 bases from J; bases unmatched to any gene: 1. Germline V gene data show CDR1 as KGHSH and CDR2 as LQKENI. The CDR3 extends over 14 amino acids. Here the CDR3 DNA reads TGTGCCAGCTCACCACAGACAGGGTACAATGAGCAGTTCTTC. Translating gives CASSPQTGYNEQFF.

This clone appeared a single time. The chain uses TRBV4-1 and TRBJ1-6; D is ambiguous. Germline V gene data show CDR1 as MGHRA and CDR2 as YSYEKL. The CDR3 length is 19 residues. V dropped 1 base and J dropped 7 bases, with 23 bases sitting between them. CDR3 loop: CASSQVFRRHLEENSPLHF. CDR3 DNA sequence: TGCGCCAGCAGCCAAGTTTTTCGCCGCCACCTCGAAGAGAATTCACCCCTCCACTTT.

This clone was found once. The chain employs TRBV6-1 and TRBJ1-2, with unresolved D. Germline values: CDR1 MNHNS, CDR2 SASEGT. This CDR3 has 15 amino acids. Trimming left V 6 bases short and J 8 bases short, with 22 bases between. CDR3 DNA sequence: TGTGCCAGCAGGTACCCCAACGTGAAAGAGCTCGGCTACACCTTC. Translated: CASRYPNVKELGYTF.

This chain links TRBV28 with TRBJ2-3; D is perhaps TRBD2 (6 bases). The CDR3 contains 15 residues. CDR1 MDHEN and CDR2 SYDVKM come from the germline V gene. V lost 5 bases to trimming and J lost 3 bases, with 15 bases between them. The CDR3 here is CASSGPSALTDTQYF. In DNA, the CDR3 is TGTGCCAGCAGTGGTCCTAGCGCACTAACAGATACGCAGTATTTT. The complete variable domain, with remaining parts taken from reference TRBV28 and TRBJ2-3, reads DVKVTQSSRYLVKRTGEKVFLECVQDMDHENMFWYRQDPGLGLRLIYFSYDVKMKEKGDIPEGYSVSREKKERFSLILESASTNQTSMYLCASSGPSALTDTQYFGPGTRLTVL.

This chain connects TRBV27 to TRBJ2-1; the match to TRBD2 covers 12 bases. Germline loops: CDR1 MNHEY, CDR2 SMNVEV (reference sequence). V was clipped by 6 bases and J by 13 bases; unmatched bases: 10. The CDR3 loop spans 14 amino acids. The CDR3 DNA follows: TGTGCCAGCAGGGCGGCGCTAGCGGGAGGGATTCAGTTCTTC. Amino acids: CASRAALAGGIQFF.

The CDR3 sequence: CAIMPQSSGNTIYF. Here the CDR3 DNA reads TGTGCCATCATGCCACAGTCCTCTGGAAACACCATATATTTT. The chain carries TRBV10-3 and TRBJ1-3; D remains unclear. CDR3 length: 14 amino acids. The germline V and J ends were trimmed by 7 bases and 0 bases, with 10 bases remaining between them. Germline loops: CDR1 ENHRY, CDR2 SYGVKD.

The chain has TRBV11-2 and TRBJ1-1; perhaps TRBD1 as D (5 bases). CDR1 SGHAT and CDR2 FQNNGV come from the germline V gene. The CDR3 sequence is 14 residues long. Trimming stripped 1 base from V and 5 bases from J, with 11 bases between. This chain's CDR3 is CASSLVAGKTEAFF. CDR3 DNA sequence: TGTGCCAGCAGCTTAGTTGCAGGGAAAACTGAAGCTTTCTTT.

The rearrangement links TRBV6-5 to TRBJ1-1; D not resolved. The V and J ends lost 0 bases and 6 bases respectively, with 8 bases between them. Germline CDR1 MNHEY, CDR2 SVGAGI. The CDR3 runs to 13 residues. CDR3 loop: CASSYSVGPEAFF. CDR3 sequence (DNA): TGTGCCAGCAGTTACTCGGTAGGACCTGAAGCTTTCTTT.

This chain joins TRBV9 and TRBJ1-5; 9 bases match TRBD1. The germline CDR1 and CDR2 sequences are SGDLS and YYNGEE. The CDR3 is made up of 14 amino acids. The J segment lost 6 bases and the V segment lost 4 bases, leaving 5 bases of the junction unmatched. CDR3 protein: CASSPGQGSQPQHF. The CDR3 DNA reads as TGTGCCAGCAGCCCGGGACAGGGCAGTCAGCCCCAGCATTTT. Filled out from reference TRBV9 and TRBJ1-5, the complete variable domain reads DSGVTQTPKHLITATGQRVTLRCSPRSGDLSVYWYQQSLDQGLQFLIQYYNGEERAKGNILERFSAQQFPDLHSELNLSSLELGDSALYFCASSPGQGSQPQHFGDGTRLSIL.

The chain employs TRBV5-1 and TRBJ1-5; TRBD1 is a possible D gene (6 bases). V lost 2 bases and J lost 3, with 12 bases in between. The germline CDR1 and CDR2 sequences are SGHRS and YFSETQ. The CDR3 runs 15 residues. CDR3 protein: CASSFAGATNQPQHF. The CDR3 DNA follows: TGCGCCAGCAGCTTCGCAGGGGCCACCAATCAGCCCCAGCATTTT. Complete variable domain (other parts from reference TRBV5-1 and TRBJ1-5): KAGVTQTPRYLIKTRGQQVTLSCSPISGHRSVSWYQQTPGQGLQFLFEYFSETQRNKGNFPGRFSGRQFSNSRSEMNVSTLELGDSALYLCASSFAGATNQPQHFGDGTRLSIL.

Only one count was recorded for this clone. The chain carries TRBV2 and TRBJ2-7; D unresolved. CDR3 size: 14 residues. V lost 3 bases and J lost 0, with 9 bases in between. CDR1 and CDR2 from the germline V gene are SNHLY and FYNNEI. In DNA, the CDR3 is TGTGCCAGCAGTGAGTCAGTCCCCTCCTACGAGCAGTACTTC. Translated: CASSESVPSYEQYF.